This T cell receptor beta chain was sequenced for a study of blood T cells in healthy people across ages (dated by TCRdb to the mid-2010s). Regarding the study in general: In model experiments, template switching captured about one uniquely barcoded TCR beta cDNA molecule for every two T cells. Age-related changes in TCR beta repertoire diversity were measured in the study by deep sequencing normalized with unique cDNA molecular identifiers. The donors were split into four age groups: young (average around 17 years), middle-aged (around 40), aged (62) and long-lived (approximately 89). To avoid experimental bias, donors of different ages were randomly spread across the sequencing lanes. For two donors (one aged 18 to 30 and one aged 80 or older), the study analyzed two additional independent replicas of 1 million unique cDNA reads from the same blood draw.

Systemically healthy Caucasian individuals from Russia, 39 in total and aged about 6 to 90 years, were included as donors. Each donor gave around 9 milliliters of peripheral blood, collected into EDTA-treated Vacutainer tubes. Ficoll-Paque density-gradient centrifugation was used to isolate PBMCs, with at least 6.5 million obtained per sample. Trizol reagent was used to extract total RNA from the PBMCs, yielding at least 5 micrograms per sample. The percentages of naive CD45RAhigh/CD27high T cells were determined by flow cytometry on a PBMC aliquot from every donor. Of note for this clonotype: Its binding antigen is unknown. One end of the junction does not line up with germline, which may come from a read error.

CDR1 and CDR2, looked up from the germline V gene, are SQVTM and ANQGSEA. Measured from the cysteine to the phenylalanine, the CDR3 is 11 residues long. Only CDR3 DNA remains: 33 bases, in frame from the first base. The library was made by 5' RACE. Sequenced on an Illumina HiSeq 2500. A second PCR of about 7 to 12 cycles was performed with a sample-barcoded 5' primer and a J-beta primer mix. A unique molecular identifier was introduced onto each TCR beta cDNA molecule by a template-switch 5' adaptor carrying 12 random nucleotides. Each sample yielded at least 2.5 million CDR3-containing paired-end reads. First-strand cDNA synthesis was performed from all RNA using the Mint cDNA synthesis kit, with priming by a TRBC-specific oligonucleotide. After uracil-DNA glycosylase treatment, a first 18-cycle PCR used universal primers M1SS and BC2_uni_R on all cDNA. The published analysis was carried out like this. Normalization of each sample was performed by random selection of 1 million high-quality reads, each carrying a distinct molecular identifier. Reads sharing molecular identifiers were discarded rather than binned into consensus sequences. MiTCR, run with a Q25 quality threshold and the strictest error-elimination algorithm, handled CDR3 identification, clonotype clustering and error correction. A nonparametric unseen species model using Euler transformation provided a lower-bound estimate of total TCR beta diversity. The public reads were reprocessed in TCRdb via fastp at Q25 and MiXCR, keeping in-frame beta chains. All rows with the same CDR3 protein become a single entry with the most common DNA and genes. What appears here as the V and J calls and clone size reflects TCRdb's work, not the paper's. The sample includes over a million distinct CDR3 sequences, with under 55% observed a single time. Approximately 19% of the sample lies in the top ten.

The paper as a whole reports these results and caveats: Observed TCR beta diversity correlated strongly with the percentage of naive T cells measured by flow cytometry. Because profiling used bulk unsorted PBMCs, naive and antigen-experienced compartments could not be compared conclusively. Estimates of total diversity based on one million sequenced T cells were regarded as lower bounds and as underestimates. As age increased, observed TCR beta diversity per million T cells dropped in a roughly linear way, and a significant reduction was already evident by age 40. The CMV infection status of donors was not known, potentially confounding age-related changes in expanded clonotypes. Compared with the aged group, more naive CD4+ T cells, fewer expanded clones and increased TCR diversity were shown by the long-lived group, suggesting age selection.

The TCR sequence derives from a woman aged 55-70 years in good health. The chain is assembled from TRBV29-1 and TRBJ2-3, and 8 junctional nucleotides match TRBD1. Input material: blood. The DNA sequence reads TGCAGCGTTGTAGGGACAGGTACGCAGTATTTT. Translation gives CSVVGTGTQYF.